This record looks at one TCR beta chain sequence and its context. This specimen belongs to a study of CD8 T cells in Susac syndrome. Study-level information: There were five or six sequenced Susac syndrome patients with active disease and under ten in remission. Patients with Susac syndrome, at blood draw, were therapy-naive, on corticosteroids, or on intravenous immunoglobulin alone.

CD8+ and CD4+ T cells taken from blood had their TCR beta sequenced. With random hexamers, reverse transcription was performed on about 0.5 to 1 ug of RNA. The amplification used immunoSEQ multiplex PCR on TCR beta CDR3; it spanned 54 Vbeta and 13 Jbeta. TCRdb recomputed calls from the immunoSEQ multiplex PCR reads with MiXCR, one row per CDR3 protein. The table has about 94,000 distinct CDR3 sequences, roughly 94% seen once; the top ten hold 0.3% to 0.35%. The CDR3 runs 13 residues. Trimming cost V 6 bases and J 0 bases, with 8 bases left between them. Germline V gives CDR1 MDHEN, CDR2 SYDVKM. The clonotype originates from a human donor with Susac syndrome. Specimen: CD4+ T cells from PBMCs. The chain links TRBV28 to TRBJ1-2; no definite D call. CDR3 coding DNA: TGTGCCAGCAGGACGGACCCTAACTATGGCTACACCTTC. Protein: CASRTDPNYGYTF.